The 27 T cell receptor beta chains below come from one sample, sequenced in a study of regulatory T cells in long-lasting Graves disease (dated by TCRdb to the early 2020s). In the paper's terms, the time point label means: persistent/refractory GD, antithyroid drugs over 5 years with positive TRAb. RNA was extracted from PBMCs in TRIzol for both TCR sequencing and RNA sequencing. The library was built by means of multiplex PCR. Sequencing used an Illumina HiSeq 4000. iRepertoire HTBI primers and Arm-PCR amplification of CDR3 regions were used to construct TCR beta libraries. TCRdb reprocessed the public reads (quality trimming at Q25 with fastp, clone calling with MiXCR) and kept in-frame beta chains. Rows matching on CDR3 protein sequence are summarized as one entry with the most common DNA and genes. The table for this sample lists around 460,000 distinct CDR3 sequences; roughly 21% of them were counted only once. Together, the top ten hold roughly 6.9% of the sample.

The starting material was peripheral blood mononuclear cells (PBMCs), obtained when the disease was refractory, from a patient treated with antithyroid drugs. These receptors all stem from a female donor with Graves disease.

This clonotype appeared a few times. The rearrangement uses TRBV7-8 and TRBJ2-2; D is possibly TRBD2 (6 bases). The CDR3 extends over 16 amino acids. Germline CDR1 and CDR2: SGHVS and FQNEAQ. Deletions cut 5 bases from V and 4 bases from J, with 17 bases between. The DNA of the CDR3 is TGTGCCAGCAGCCCGGAGGCGGGGTTCGGCACCGGGGAGCTGTTTTTT. It codes for CASSPEAGFGTGELFF.

The gene calls are TRBV13 and TRBJ1-6; no clear D. CDR3 length: 16 residues. Trimming shortened V by 2 bases and J by 12 bases, and 20 bases separated the two germline ends. CDR1 is PRHDT, CDR2 FYEKMQ, per germline (reference sequence). The CDR3 DNA sequence: TGTGCCAGCAGCTTACGGGGAGAACGCTTAAATGAACCCCTCCACTTT. This encodes CASSLRGERLNEPLHF.

The chain couples TRBV5-6 to TRBJ2-7, with unresolved D. The CDR3 is 17 residues long. Germline V lookup: CDR1 SGHDT, CDR2 YYEEEE. V was clipped by 4 bases and J by 0 bases, with 20 bases between them. The CDR3 DNA sequence: TGTGCCAGCAGCCCTAAACCCCTATACGACCTCTCCTACGAGCAGTACTTC. Protein sequence: CASSPKPLYDLSYEQYF.

This clonotype was counted ten times or more. J is TRBJ1-2 and V is TRBV29-1; D ambiguous. This CDR3 has 11 residues. V lost 1 base to trimming and J lost 4 bases, with 4 bases between them. Germline CDR1 and CDR2: SQVTM and ANQGSEA. In DNA form, the CDR3 reads TGCAGCGTTGAAGCCTCCTATGGCTACACCTTC. Its protein product is CSVEASYGYTF.

This clonotype was observed at least ten times. The rearrangement links TRBV6-5 to TRBJ1-6; no clear D. The germline V gene has CDR1 MNHEY and CDR2 SVGAGI. The CDR3 spans 12 residues. V was trimmed by 4 bases and J by 8 bases, leaving 6 bases between them. The CDR3 bases are TGTGCCAGCAGTTGGTCCGATTCACCCCTCCACTTT. As protein: CASSWSDSPLHF.

At least ten counts were recorded for this clonotype. The CDR3 is CASRPRDRVNHQPQHF. CDR3 DNA: TGTGCCAGCAGACCGAGGGACAGGGTGAACCATCAGCCCCAGCATTTT. The V and J genes are TRBV28 and TRBJ1-5, with 9 bases identical to TRBD1. CDR1 MDHEN and CDR2 SYDVKM come from the germline V gene. CDR3 length: 16 amino acids. The junction had 11 bases not matched to a gene; V was cut back by 6 bases and J by 5 bases.

The sample holds many counts of this clonotype. This chain joins TRBV2 and TRBJ1-1, with D maybe TRBD1 (6 bases). This CDR3 is built from 17 residues. Germline loops: CDR1 SNHLY, CDR2 FYNNEI. V dropped 7 bases and J dropped 0 bases, with 21 bases sitting between them. CDR3 protein: CASTRETGPLMNTEAFF. Written as DNA, the CDR3 is TGTGCCAGCACCCGAGAGACAGGACCTTTGATGAACACTGAAGCTTTCTTT. Looking up the rest from reference TRBV2 and TRBJ1-1 gives the full variable domain: EPEVTQTPSHQVTQMGQEVILRCVPISNHLYFYWYRQILGQKVEFLVSFYNNEISEKSEIFDDQFSVERPDGSNFTLKIRSTKLEDSAMYFCASTRETGPLMNTEAFFGQGTRLTVV.

This chain connects TRBV28 to TRBJ2-3, with no clear D. CDR1 is MDHEN and CDR2 is SYDVKM in the germline V gene. The CDR3 extends over 14 amino acids. Deletions cut 6 bases from V and 2 bases from J, with 12 bases between. The CDR3 region is CASSPASYTDTQYF. CDR3 sequence (DNA): TGTGCCAGCAGCCCCGCGAGCTACACAGATACGCAGTATTTT.

This clonotype was recorded at least ten times. This chain uses TRBV9 with TRBJ1-2; possibly TRBD1 for D (6 bases). V dropped 3 bases and J dropped 6 bases, with 21 bases sitting between them. This CDR3 has 16 residues. CDR1 SGDLS and CDR2 YYNGEE come from the germline V gene. CDR3 amino acids: CASSDSTSGQIDGYTF. The CDR3 region has the DNA TGTGCCAGCAGCGATTCAACATCGGGACAAATCGATGGCTACACCTTC.

This clonotype came up many times. The chain couples TRBV12-3 or TRBV12-4 to TRBJ1-5; a possible D gene is TRBD1 (5 bases). The CDR3 runs to 14 residues. Trimming stripped 5 bases from V and 3 bases from J, with 11 bases between. CDR3 DNA: TGTGCCAGCAGTCAAACAGGAATCAATCAGCCCCAGCATTTT. Protein: CASSQTGINQPQHF.

The chain uses TRBV24-1 and TRBJ2-1; 10 bases map to TRBD2. The trim removed 5 bases at V and 5 bases at J, leaving 8 bases unmatched. Germline CDR1 is KGHDR and CDR2 is SFDVKD. The CDR3 is 16 residues long. The CDR3 DNA reads as TGTGCCACCAGTGTCTTCGGACTAGCGGTACACAATGAGCAGTTCTTC. It encodes CATSVFGLAVHNEQFF.

This clonotype was observed at least ten times. The chain uses TRBV7-9 and TRBJ1-1; a possible D gene is TRBD1 (6 bases). Germline V gene data show CDR1 as SEHNR and CDR2 as FQNEAQ (reference sequence). V was trimmed by 3 bases and J by 4 bases, leaving 12 bases between them. This CDR3 has 14 amino acids. The CDR3 loop reads CASSFYREGTEAFF. The CDR3 nucleotides are TGTGCCAGCAGCTTCTACAGGGAGGGCACTGAAGCTTTCTTT.

This clonotype was counted at least ten times. The chain uses TRBV7-2 and TRBJ1-1; D is uncertain. Germline values: CDR1 SGHTA, CDR2 FQGNSA. Trimming took 5 bases from V and 3 from J, leaving 10 bases between them. The length of the CDR3 is 13 residues. The CDR3 sequence: CASSPGRHTEAFF. In DNA form, the CDR3 reads TGTGCCAGCAGCCCCGGGCGGCACACTGAAGCTTTCTTT. Full variable domain (rest looked up from reference TRBV7-2 and TRBJ1-1): GAGVSQSPSNKVTEKGKDVELRCDPISGHTALYWYRQSLGQGLEFLIYFQGNSAPDKSGLPSDRFSAERTGGSVSTLTIQRTQQEDSAVYLCASSPGRHTEAFFGQGTRLTVV.

The CDR3 is CASSQGSLEAEAFF. For the CDR3, the DNA is TGTGCCAGCAGCCAAGGGAGTCTGGAAGCCGAAGCTTTCTTT. The chain has TRBV3-1 and TRBJ1-1, with no clear D. The CDR3 totals 14 residues. V lost 1 base and J 8 bases, leaving 14 bases between the germline ends. The germline CDR1 and CDR2 sequences are LGHDT and YNNKEL (reference sequence).

J is TRBJ1-4 and V is TRBV6-1, with D hard to call. In germline, CDR1 is MNHNS, CDR2 SASEGT. The V end lost 8 bases, the J end lost 3 bases, and 7 bases lay between the germline ends. This CDR3 region has 12 residues. CDR3 loop: CASGGPNEKLFF. The CDR3 DNA sequence: TGTGCCAGCGGCGGGCCTAATGAAAAACTGTTTTTT.

This clonotype appeared many times. The V and J genes are TRBV2 and TRBJ1-2; no firm D call. V was trimmed by 3 bases and J by 2 bases, leaving 7 bases between them. Looked up from germline, CDR1 is SNHLY and CDR2 is FYNNEI. The CDR3 sequence is 13 residues long. CDR3 protein: CASSEGENYGYTF. The CDR3, as DNA: TGTGCCAGCAGTGAGGGAGAAAACTATGGCTACACCTTC. The complete variable domain, with remaining parts taken from reference TRBV2 and TRBJ1-2, reads EPEVTQTPSHQVTQMGQEVILRCVPISNHLYFYWYRQILGQKVEFLVSFYNNEISEKSEIFDDQFSVERPDGSNFTLKIRSTKLEDSAMYFCASSEGENYGYTFGSGTRLTVV.

This clonotype showed up many times. The chain is built from TRBV10-1 and TRBJ2-7, with D possibly matching TRBD1 (6 bases). The germline V gene encodes CDR1 WNHNN and CDR2 SYGVQD (reference sequence). V gave up 4 bases and J gave up 2 bases, with 15 bases separating them. The CDR3 totals 15 residues. CDR3 sequence (DNA): TGCGCCAGCAGTGGGGTGTTGGACAGTCCCTACGAGCAGTACTTC. Translated: CASSGVLDSPYEQYF.

This clonotype has a count of ten or more. This chain's CDR3 is CASSFTGVAFF. CDR3 sequence (DNA): TGTGCCAGCAGTTTTACAGGGGTAGCTTTCTTT. The chain joins TRBV12-3 or TRBV12-4 to TRBJ1-1; 7 nucleotides align to TRBD1. The CDR3 runs to 11 residues. The V segment lost 3 bases and the J segment 10 bases; nucleotides outside the gene matches: 2.

In its sample, this clonotype was seen many times. This chain connects TRBV18 to TRBJ2-7, with 7 bases matching TRBD1. CDR3 length equals 14 residues. CDR1 KGHSH and CDR2 LQKENI come from the germline V gene. V shed 8 bases and J 4 bases; nucleotides not matched to a gene: 11. CDR3 DNA sequence: TGTGCCAGCAGCCCCCCGGGACAGCCATACGAGCAGTACTTC. The encoded protein is CASSPPGQPYEQYF. Full variable domain (remainder filled in from reference TRBV18 and TRBJ2-7): NAGVMQNPRHLVRRRGQEARLRCSPMKGHSHVYWYRQLPEEGLKFMVYLQKENIIDESGMPKERFSAEFPKEGPSILRIQQVVRGDSAAYFCASSPPGQPYEQYFGPGTRLTVT.

This clonotype was seen at least ten times. This rearrangement joins TRBV7-9 to TRBJ2-7; possible D gene TRBD2, 6 bases. V was pared by 5 bases and J by 5 bases, with 10 bases between. The CDR3 has 12 amino acids. Germline CDR1 reads SEHNR; CDR2 reads FQNEAQ (reference sequence). DNA of the CDR3: TGTGCCAGCAGCCGGGACTCTGACGAGCAGTACTTC. Amino acids: CASSRDSDEQYF.

At least ten counts were recorded for this clonotype. The chain has TRBV5-1 and TRBJ1-1; TRBD1 might be the D (6 bases). V shed 6 bases and J shed 0 bases, with 18 bases lying between them. This CDR3 region has 16 residues. Germline V lookup: CDR1 SGHRS, CDR2 YFSETQ. The CDR3 sequence: CASTPGAAHMNTEAFF. The CDR3 region has the DNA TGCGCCAGCACCCCGGGGGCGGCACACATGAACACTGAAGCTTTCTTT.

This clonotype occurred many times. The chain uses TRBV11-2 and TRBJ2-5, with 7 bases identical to TRBD2. CDR3 length: 15 amino acids. Germline CDR1 is SGHAT and CDR2 is FQNNGV. Losses at the gene ends were 2 bases for V and 5 bases for J; bases not matched to a gene: 8. CDR3 in DNA: TGTGCCAGCAGCTTATCGCGGGACTATGGGGAGACCCAGTACTTC. It codes for CASSLSRDYGETQYF.

This clonotype was detected ten times or more. J is TRBJ1-1 and V is TRBV27; TRBD1 aligns across 8 bases. CDR1 and CDR2 (germline): MNHEY, SMNVEV (reference sequence). The V segment lost 3 bases and the J segment 4 bases; nucleotides outside the gene matches: 4. The CDR3 is made up of 14 amino acids. The CDR3 DNA sequence: TGTGCCAGCAGTTTCCAGGGGGCATCCACTGAAGCTTTCTTT. Protein: CASSFQGASTEAFF.

The CDR3 sequence is CSARGRQGDTGELFF. CDR3 DNA sequence: TGCAGTGCTAGAGGAAGGCAGGGGGACACCGGGGAGCTGTTTTTT. This sequence joins TRBV20-1 and TRBJ2-2; TRBD1 aligns across 7 bases. Per the germline V gene, CDR1 is DFQATT and CDR2 is SNEGSKA (reference sequence). The CDR3 spans 15 residues. The trim removed 1 base at V and 3 bases at J, leaving 5 bases unmatched.

This clonotype was observed at least ten times. This chain links TRBV11-1 with TRBJ1-6; TRBD1 is a possible D gene (5 bases). V was clipped by 5 bases and J by 10 bases, with 24 bases between them. This CDR3 is built from 17 residues. CDR1 and CDR2 from the germline V gene are SGHAT and FQDESV (reference sequence). This chain's CDR3 is CASSTNYGTGQGSPLHF. CDR3 nucleotide sequence: TGTGCCAGCAGCACAAACTACGGGACGGGGCAAGGGTCACCCCTCCACTTT.

The table lists this clonotype with a few counts. The CDR3 nucleotides read TGTGCCAGCAGCTTGACAGCTACTAGCACTGAAGCTTTCTTT. It is translated as CASSLTATSTEAFF. The J gene is TRBJ1-1, the V gene TRBV5-4; D is undetermined. The CDR3 runs 14 residues. V shed 1 base and J shed 4 bases, with 11 bases lying between them. Germline V lookup: CDR1 SGHNT, CDR2 YYREEE (reference sequence). Full variable domain (remainder filled in from reference TRBV5-4 and TRBJ1-1): ETGVTQSPTHLIKTRGQQVTLRCSSQSGHNTVSWYQQALGQGPQFIFQYYREEENGRGNFPPRFSGLQFPNYSSELNVNALELDDSALYLCASSLTATSTEAFFGQGTRLTVV.

This clonotype was seen at least ten times. The chain combines TRBV7-9 with TRBJ1-3, with D maybe TRBD1 (5 bases). Germline V gene data show CDR1 as SEHNR and CDR2 as FQNEAQ (reference sequence). The CDR3 totals 14 residues. V gave up 4 bases and J gave up 2 bases, with 9 bases separating them. The CDR3 sequence is CASSSTTAGNTIYF. For the CDR3, the DNA is TGTGCCAGCAGCTCGACGACAGCTGGAAACACCATATATTTT.